These T cell receptor beta chains were read from a single sample in a study of T cells after yellow fever vaccination. MiXCR was run by TCRdb on the 5' RACE reads, yielding one entry per CDR3 protein. The data hold 500,000 to 650,000 distinct CDR3 sequences, with 9% to 15% observed a single time. The material was PBMCs, obtained on the day of the yellow fever booster vaccination. These receptors came from a man aged 25-45 years who received the YFV17D yellow fever vaccine. Both conserved end residues are part of each CDR3. Each record gives: V gene, CDR3 protein.

v_gene: TRBV4-3
CDR3aa: CASSQDPGQGVTDTQYF

v_gene: TRBV20-1
CDR3aa: CSATPPGQKYEQYF

v_gene: TRBV7-9
CDR3aa: CASSPLRSSGRANEQFF

v_gene: TRBV10-3
CDR3aa: CAIRPGLEETQYF

v_gene: TRBV7-9
CDR3aa: CASSISLASSSYNEQFF

v_gene: TRBV20-1
CDR3aa: CCARSPSEGGRTDTQYF

v_gene: TRBV5-4
CDR3aa: CASSLEPGLDTQYF

v_gene: TRBV5-4
CDR3aa: CASSDWNGGATEAFF

v_gene: TRBV10-2
CDR3aa: CAIILAGGGNEQFF

v_gene: TRBV3-1
CDR3aa: CASQDSGRINGELFF

v_gene: TRBV20-1
CDR3aa: CSARGIGLGPYEQYF

v_gene: TRBV19
CDR3aa: CASSIAGPTYEQYF

v_gene: TRBV20-1
CDR3aa: CSARDLDSYNEQFF

v_gene: TRBV12-3/TRBV12-4
CDR3aa: CASSITSTYNEQFF

v_gene: TRBV4-1
CDR3aa: CASSSSDRVLNEQFF

v_gene: TRBV18
CDR3aa: CASSPALGETQYF

v_gene: TRBV7-9
CDR3aa: CASSFSPVGLTEAFF

v_gene: TRBV12-3/TRBV12-4
CDR3aa: CASSLGPPGLAYEQYF

v_gene: TRBV11-2
CDR3aa: CASSLAAESYEQYF

v_gene: TRBV4-2
CDR3aa: CASSQVLAGTADTQYF